This is a list of T cell receptor beta chains from one sample in a study of CD8 T cells in Susac syndrome. TCRdb processed the immunoSEQ multiplex PCR reads anew with MiXCR; each CDR3 protein has one entry. The sample includes 85,000 to 90,000 distinct CDR3 sequences, 85% to 95% of them seen just once. Specimen: CD8+ T cells from PBMCs. Receptors were obtained from a human donor in good health. CDR3s include the opening cysteine and the closing phenylalanine or tryptophan. A D gene is named only where the DNA matches it firmly. Clone size appears in some rows only: once, few, many, or a class for an expanded clone.

length: 16
V: TRBV6-1
size: -
J: TRBJ2-3
D: TRBD2
CDR3: CASSTTGGPSTDTQYF
DNA: TGTGCCAGCAGTACGACGGGGGGGCCTAGCACAGATACGCAGTATTTT

length: 12
V: TRBV7-9
size: -
J: TRBJ1-2
D: -
CDR3: CASSPQGDGYTF
DNA: TGTGCCAGCAGCCCTCAGGGCGATGGCTACACCTTC

length: 11
V: TRBV30
size: once
J: TRBJ1-1
D: -
CDR3: CAWSVVTEAFF
DNA: TGTGCCTGGAGTGTTGTTACTGAAGCTTTCTTT

length: 11
V: TRBV7-9
size: -
J: TRBJ1-1
D: -
CDR3: CASVMGLEAFF
DNA: TGTGCCAGTGTAATGGGACTTGAAGCTTTCTTT

length: 14
V: TRBV5-1
size: -
J: TRBJ2-7
D: -
CDR3: CASSLWGAQNEQYF
DNA: TGCGCCAGCAGCTTGTGGGGAGCCCAGAACGAGCAGTACTTC

length: 14
V: TRBV5-1
size: once
J: TRBJ1-1
D: TRBD1
CDR3: CASSTGGEDTEAFF
DNA: TGCGCCAGCAGTACAGGGGGGGAGGACACTGAAGCTTTCTTT

length: 12
V: TRBV7-9
size: -
J: TRBJ1-1
D: -
CDR3: CASSPQYTEAFF
DNA: TGTGCCAGCAGTCCCCAATACACTGAAGCTTTCTTT

length: 16
V: TRBV29-1
size: -
J: TRBJ1-3
D: -
CDR3: CSVEVRPGRLGNTIYF
DNA: TGCAGCGTTGAAGTCCGTCCGGGACGGTTAGGAAACACCATATATTTT

length: 13
V: TRBV6-1
size: -
J: TRBJ2-7
D: -
CDR3: CASRGEGTYEQYF
DNA: TGTGCCAGCAGGGGGGAAGGAACCTACGAGCAGTACTTC

length: 16
V: TRBV4-1
size: -
J: TRBJ2-7
D: -
CDR3: CASSQESAVDSYEQYF
DNA: TGCGCCAGCAGCCAAGAATCGGCAGTGGACTCCTACGAGCAGTACTTC

length: 13
V: TRBV5-1
size: -
J: TRBJ1-1
D: -
CDR3: CASSLPGDTEAFF
DNA: TGCGCCAGCAGCTTACCAGGGGATACTGAAGCTTTCTTT

length: 15
V: TRBV14
size: -
J: TRBJ2-2
D: -
CDR3: CASSRSGSLTGELFF
DNA: TGTGCCAGCAGCCGATCGGGCTCGTTAACCGGGGAGCTGTTTTTT

length: 12
V: TRBV29-1
size: -
J: TRBJ1-4
D: -
CDR3: CSVVEGDEKLFF
DNA: TGCAGCGTTGTGGAAGGGGATGAAAAACTGTTTTTT

length: 13
V: TRBV15
size: -
J: TRBJ1-6
D: -
CDR3: CATSKAVNSPLHF
DNA: TGTGCCACCAGCAAAGCGGTTAATTCACCCCTCCACTTT

length: 16
V: TRBV12-3/TRBV12-4
size: -
J: TRBJ1-3
D: -
CDR3: CASSLHAGNSGNTIYF
DNA: TGTGCCAGCAGTTTACATGCAGGGAACTCTGGAAACACCATATATTTT

length: 15
V: TRBV4-1
size: -
J: TRBJ1-5
D: -
CDR3: CASSQEGGNNQPQHF
DNA: TGCGCCAGCAGCCAAGAGGGAGGGAACAATCAGCCCCAGCATTTT

length: 17
V: TRBV21-1
size: -
J: TRBJ2-7
D: -
CDR3: CASNPGTSGGPSYEQYF
DNA: TGTGCCAGCAATCCCGGGACTAGCGGGGGACCTTCCTACGAGCAGTACTTC

length: 13
V: TRBV12-3/TRBV12-4
size: -
J: TRBJ2-7
D: TRBD1
CDR3: CASSQGGPYEQYF
DNA: TGTGCCAGCAGTCAAGGGGGCCCATACGAGCAGTACTTC

length: 16
V: TRBV4-1
size: -
J: TRBJ2-5
D: -
CDR3: CASSPGRGALQETQYF
DNA: TGCGCCAGCAGCCCCGGGCGGGGAGCCCTCCAAGAGACCCAGTACTTC

length: 11
V: TRBV28
size: -
J: TRBJ1-2
D: TRBD1
CDR3: CAHDRDGGYTF
DNA: TGTGCCCACGACAGGGATGGCGGCTACACCTTC

length: 15
V: TRBV7-6
size: -
J: TRBJ2-5
D: -
CDR3: CASSPLGGGPETQYF
DNA: TGTGCCAGCAGCCCCTTAGGGGGGGGCCCGGAGACCCAGTACTTC

length: 12
V: TRBV19
size: few
J: TRBJ2-7
D: -
CDR3: CASSPGSYEQYF
DNA: TGTGCCAGTAGTCCAGGGTCCTACGAGCAGTACTTC

length: 14
V: TRBV7-9
size: once
J: TRBJ2-7
D: -
CDR3: CASGTGPVSYEQYF
DNA: TGTGCCAGCGGAACAGGGCCCGTCTCCTACGAGCAGTACTTC

length: 14
V: TRBV27
size: -
J: TRBJ1-1
D: TRBD1
CDR3: CASSWTGVNTEAFF
DNA: TGTGCCAGCAGTTGGACAGGGGTTAACACTGAAGCTTTCTTT

length: 16
V: TRBV7-8
size: once
J: TRBJ1-2
D: -
CDR3: CASSLGGHPLGYGYTF
DNA: TGTGCCAGCAGCTTAGGGGGACACCCTCTAGGGTATGGCTACACCTTC

length: 11
V: TRBV19
size: few
J: TRBJ2-3
D: -
CDR3: CASRKGDTQYF
DNA: TGTGCCAGCCGCAAAGGAGATACGCAGTATTTT

length: 13
V: TRBV6-2/TRBV6-3
size: -
J: TRBJ2-7
D: TRBD2
CDR3: CASNQAGEYEQYF
DNA: TGTGCCAGCAACCAAGCGGGGGAGTACGAGCAGTACTTC

length: 17
V: TRBV6-4
size: -
J: TRBJ2-2
D: TRBD2
CDR3: CASSELSSGESTGELFF
DNA: TGTGCCAGCAGTGAATTGTCTAGCGGGGAAAGCACCGGGGAGCTGTTTTTT

length: 15
V: TRBV5-6
size: -
J: TRBJ2-4
D: -
CDR3: CASSLGVLAKNIQYF
DNA: TGTGCCAGCAGCTTGGGGGTATTAGCCAAAAACATTCAGTACTTC

length: 17
V: TRBV6-5
size: -
J: TRBJ2-2
D: TRBD2
CDR3: CASSYPGLAGNTGELFF
DNA: TGTGCCAGCAGTTACCCAGGACTAGCGGGGAACACCGGGGAGCTGTTTTTT

length: 16
V: TRBV11-1
size: -
J: TRBJ2-2
D: -
CDR3: CASSFSPAENTGELFF
DNA: TGTGCCAGCAGCTTTTCACCAGCTGAGAACACCGGGGAGCTGTTTTTT

length: 19
V: TRBV6-1
size: -
J: TRBJ1-6
D: TRBD1
CDR3: CASSEFPPRTGALNSPLHF
DNA: TGTGCCAGCAGTGAGTTTCCCCCCCGGACAGGGGCCCTGAATTCACCCCTCCACTTT

length: 13
V: TRBV7-9
size: -
J: TRBJ2-4
D: -
CDR3: CASSLDRSNIQYF
DNA: TGTGCCAGCAGCCTCGACAGGTCAAACATTCAGTACTTC

length: 11
V: TRBV11-2
size: -
J: TRBJ2-3
D: -
CDR3: CASSWEDTQYF
DNA: TGTGCCAGCAGTTGGGAAGATACGCAGTATTTT

length: 13
V: TRBV6-5
size: -
J: TRBJ1-1
D: -
CDR3: CASSYARVTEAFF
DNA: TGTGCCAGCAGTTACGCTAGGGTCACTGAAGCTTTCTTT

length: 15
V: TRBV4-1
size: once
J: TRBJ2-3
D: TRBD1
CDR3: CASSQAQGSTDTQYF
DNA: TGCGCCAGCAGCCAGGCACAGGGGAGCACAGATACGCAGTATTTT

length: 14
V: TRBV6-2/TRBV6-3
size: -
J: TRBJ1-1
D: -
CDR3: CASRESGPNTEAFF
DNA: TGTGCCAGCAGAGAGTCGGGACCGAACACTGAAGCTTTCTTT

length: 15
V: TRBV29-1
size: -
J: TRBJ2-6
D: -
CDR3: CSVEDSSSGANVLTF
DNA: TGCAGCGTTGAAGATTCGAGCTCTGGGGCCAACGTCCTGACTTTC

length: 12
V: TRBV29-1
size: once
J: TRBJ1-2
D: TRBD1
CDR3: CSVPGGADGYTF
DNA: TGCAGCGTACCAGGGGGCGCGGATGGCTACACCTTC

length: 14
V: TRBV29-1
size: -
J: TRBJ2-1
D: TRBD2
CDR3: CSVEGTSGYNEQFF
DNA: TGCAGCGTTGAAGGGACTAGCGGTTACAATGAGCAGTTCTTC

length: 15
V: TRBV14
size: -
J: TRBJ2-7
D: -
CDR3: CASSQGTGNYYEQYF
DNA: TGTGCCAGCAGCCAGGGGACTGGCAACTACTACGAGCAGTACTTC

length: 15
V: TRBV30
size: -
J: TRBJ2-2
D: TRBD2
CDR3: CAWTRLAGGTGELFF
DNA: TGTGCCTGGACACGGCTAGCGGGGGGGACCGGGGAGCTGTTTTTT

length: 15
V: TRBV18
size: -
J: TRBJ2-3
D: -
CDR3: CASSPVEGTTDTQYF
DNA: TGTGCCAGCTCACCGGTTGAAGGCACGACAGATACGCAGTATTTT

length: 13
V: TRBV12-3/TRBV12-4
size: -
J: TRBJ1-6
D: -
CDR3: CASSYRVDSPLHF
DNA: TGTGCCAGCAGTTATAGGGTGGACTCACCCCTCCACTTT

length: 12
V: TRBV12-3/TRBV12-4
size: -
J: TRBJ2-7
D: -
CDR3: CASSLMSYEQYF
DNA: TGTGCCAGCAGTTTAATGAGCTACGAGCAGTACTTC

length: 12
V: TRBV13
size: -
J: TRBJ2-7
D: -
CDR3: CASSSRYSEQYF
DNA: TGTGCCAGCAGCTCAAGGTATAGTGAGCAGTACTTC

length: 14
V: TRBV19
size: -
J: TRBJ1-1
D: -
CDR3: CASSIGGLNTEAFF
DNA: TGTGCCAGTAGTATTGGGGGCCTGAACACTGAAGCTTTCTTT

length: 13
V: TRBV27
size: -
J: TRBJ2-7
D: TRBD1
CDR3: CASSQSRGPGQYF
DNA: TGTGCCAGCAGTCAAAGCAGGGGGCCGGGGCAGTACTTC

length: 12
V: TRBV5-6
size: -
J: TRBJ2-2
D: -
CDR3: CASSAGPGELFF
DNA: TGTGCCAGCAGCGCCGGTCCCGGGGAGCTGTTTTTT

length: 20
V: TRBV5-6
size: -
J: TRBJ2-6
D: -
CDR3: CASSLELGPGPVAGANVLTF
DNA: TGTGCCAGCAGCTTGGAATTGGGCCCGGGACCCGTCGCTGGGGCCAACGTCCTGACTTTC

length: 16
V: TRBV25-1
size: -
J: TRBJ2-3
D: TRBD2
CDR3: CASSDPGGEDPDTQYF
DNA: TGTGCCAGCAGTGACCCGGGAGGAGAGGACCCAGATACGCAGTATTTT

length: 15
V: TRBV7-6
size: -
J: TRBJ2-7
D: TRBD1
CDR3: CASSTLDRGQGEQYF
DNA: TGTGCCAGCAGCACTTTGGACAGGGGGCAGGGTGAGCAGTACTTC

length: 12
V: TRBV6-6
size: -
J: TRBJ2-1
D: -
CDR3: CASSSKRNEQFF
DNA: TGTGCCAGCAGTTCCAAACGCAATGAGCAGTTCTTC

length: 15
V: TRBV7-9
size: -
J: TRBJ2-7
D: TRBD2
CDR3: CASSPLGGGRYEQYF
DNA: TGTGCCAGCAGCCCCCTAGGCGGGGGGCGCTACGAGCAGTACTTC

length: 14
V: TRBV20-1
size: -
J: TRBJ1-6
D: -
CDR3: CSADPQGTNSPLHF
DNA: TGCAGTGCTGACCCTCAGGGGACTAATTCACCCCTCCACTTT

length: 15
V: TRBV6-5
size: -
J: TRBJ2-2
D: TRBD1
CDR3: CASSRTGGDTGELFF
DNA: TGTGCCAGCAGTCGGACAGGGGGTGACACCGGGGAGCTGTTTTTT

length: 18
V: TRBV6-5
size: -
J: TRBJ2-6
D: -
CDR3: CASSYNARQYSGANVLTF
DNA: TGTGCCAGCAGTTACAACGCGCGCCAGTACTCTGGGGCCAACGTCCTGACTTTC

length: 14
V: TRBV3-1
size: -
J: TRBJ2-7
D: -
CDR3: CASSLGSASYEQYF
DNA: TGTGCCAGCAGCTTAGGAAGTGCCTCCTACGAGCAGTACTTC

length: 14
V: TRBV27
size: -
J: TRBJ1-5
D: -
CDR3: CASSFWGSNQPQHF
DNA: TGTGCCAGCAGTTTCTGGGGGAGCAATCAGCCCCAGCATTTT

length: 13
V: TRBV13
size: -
J: TRBJ1-4
D: -
CDR3: CASSLAPTGKLFF
DNA: TGTGCCAGCAGCTTAGCCCCCACTGGAAAACTGTTTTTT